This record covers a single TCR beta chain. The junction departs from germline at one end; a sequencing error may be responsible. This entry belongs to a study of shared clonotypes between healthy human individuals. Study context: Each donor had three CD4 naive, three CD4 memory, two CD8 naive and one CD8 memory plate.

Germline V lookup: CDR1 SSHAT, CDR2 FNYEAQ (reference sequence). The CDR3 loop spans 15 amino acids. TCRdb keeps only in-frame clones here, not all; method: immunoSEQ multiplex PCR. The sample carries around 2.1 million clones, approximately 94% recorded once. Every donor was a Caucasian adult from Nashville, Tennessee. The sequence derives from a man younger than 35 in good health. Specimen: naive CD4+ T cells sorted from blood. Subset indicated: CD45RA+ positively selected. The chain joins TRBV7-7 to TRBJ1-5; TRBD1 aligns across 7 bases. CDR3 in amino acids: CASSFHTGDNQPQHF. As DNA, the CDR3 is TGTGCTAGCAGCTTCCATACAGGGGACAATCAGCCCCAGCATTTT.